Each of the 32 T cell receptor beta chains below was sequenced from the same sample in a study of OX40 agonist ivuxolimab in advanced cancers. The table came from immunoSEQ multiplex PCR; TCRdb's copy has only in-frame clones and leaves some out. This table holds about 89,000 clones, more than 70% found once. The specimen comprised CD4+ or CD8+ T cells sorted from blood, sampled in a trial of the OX40 agonist ivuxolimab. Every receptor here comes from an adult with an advanced solid tumor such as melanoma, head and neck, liver or kidney cancer.

The chain links TRBV19 to TRBJ2-3; 10 positions agree with TRBD1. Germline trimming cut 5 bases from V and 3 bases from J; bases unmatched to any gene: 5. Germline CDR1 and CDR2: LNHDA and SQIVND (reference sequence). The CDR3 contains 15 residues. DNA for the CDR3: TGTGCCAGTAGTCCACGGACAGGGGGAACAGATACGCAGTATTTT. Translation: CASSPRTGGTDTQYF.

The chain links TRBV6-6 to TRBJ1-2; TRBD1 aligns across 8 bases. Germline values: CDR1 MNHNY, CDR2 SVGAGI (reference sequence). Trimming at V came to 6 bases and at J to 6 bases, leaving 12 bases not matched to a gene. The CDR3 extends over 15 amino acids. The CDR3 loop is CASRPPGQDLNGYTF. DNA of the CDR3: TGTGCCAGCAGACCACCGGGACAGGATTTAAATGGCTACACCTTC.

V is TRBV27 and J is TRBJ2-1, with a tentative D call TRBD1 (6 bases). Trimming left V 3 bases short and J 8 bases short, with 17 bases between. The CDR3 is made up of 15 amino acids. Per the germline V gene, CDR1 is MNHEY and CDR2 is SMNVEV (reference sequence). In nucleotides, the CDR3 is TGTGCCAGCAGTTTCAAGGGGAACAGGGTCGATGAGCAGTTCTTC. Encoded protein: CASSFKGNRVDEQFF.

This chain joins TRBV12-5 and TRBJ2-3, with D possibly being TRBD1 (5 bases). The germline V and J ends were trimmed by 0 bases and 0 bases, with 10 bases remaining between them. Germline V gene data show CDR1 as LGHNT and CDR2 as FRNRAP. This CDR3 region has 16 residues. CDR3 nucleotides: TGTGCTAGTGGTTTGGTACAAGGGGTTAGCACAGATACGCAGTATTTT. Translation gives CASGLVQGVSTDTQYF. The full variable domain, with the rest looked up from reference TRBV12-5 and TRBJ2-3, is DARVTQTPRHKVTEMGQEVTMRCQPILGHNTVFWYRQTMMQGLELLAYFRNRAPLDDSGMPKDRFSAEMPDATLATLKIQPSEPRDSAVYFCASGLVQGVSTDTQYFGPGTRLTVL.

This clone appeared once. The chain has TRBV5-1 and TRBJ2-1; D tentatively fits TRBD1 or TRBD2 (5 bases each). CDR3 size: 16 residues. Germline loops: CDR1 SGHRS, CDR2 YFSETQ. Trimming stripped 2 bases from V and 2 bases from J, with 14 bases between. The DNA for the CDR3 is TGCGCCAGCAGCTTTTCCTCCGGGGCCACCTACAATGAGCAGTTCTTC. The encoded protein is CASSFSSGATYNEQFF.

In this sample, this clone turned up a few times. The DNA of the CDR3 is TGTGCCAGCAGCGGCCTCGGGAACACTGAAGCTTTCTTT. This translates into CASSGLGNTEAFF. The chain couples TRBV7-2 to TRBJ1-1; no reliable D call. The CDR3 is 13 amino acids. Trimming pared 5 bases from V and 1 base from J, leaving 8 bases between. Looked up from germline, CDR1 is SGHTA and CDR2 is FQGNSA.

The chain carries TRBV7-3 and TRBJ2-3; D unclear. V lost 5 bases and J 1 base, leaving 7 bases between the germline ends. The CDR3 contains 13 residues. CDR1 is SGHTA and CDR2 is FQGTGA in the germline V gene. The CDR3 DNA is TGTGCCAGCAGCCCCCTGGGCACAGATACGCAGTATTTT. The encoded protein is CASSPLGTDTQYF.

This chain joins TRBV4-1 and TRBJ1-4; no definite D call. Per germline, CDR1 MGHRA and CDR2 YSYEKL. The length of the CDR3 is 17 residues. The ends were cut back, 1 base at V and 5 bases at J, with 17 bases in the middle. CDR3: CASSQGLRSLQNEKLFF. Written as DNA, the CDR3 is TGCGCCAGCAGCCAAGGGTTAAGGAGTTTACAGAATGAAAAACTGTTTTTT.

The J gene is TRBJ1-6, the V gene TRBV18; D is undetermined. CDR1 and CDR2 (germline): KGHSH, LQKENI. The CDR3 consists of 15 residues. Trimming cost V 6 bases and J 6 bases, with 15 bases left between them. CDR3: CASSPGSGINSPLHF. The CDR3 nucleotides are TGTGCCAGCTCCCCGGGTTCCGGGATTAATTCACCCCTCCACTTT.

Note on this clone: Other DNA sequences from this sample encode an identical CDR3 as well. The V call is TRBV30, the J call TRBJ1-5; the D gene is possibly TRBD1 (5 bases). Trimming removed 0 bases from V and 0 bases from J, with 6 bases in between. The CDR3 length is 14 residues. CDR1 is GTSNPN, CDR2 SVGIG, per germline (reference sequence). CDR3 in amino acids: CAWSVGGSNQPQHF. The CDR3 DNA reads as TGTGCCTGGAGTGTCGGGGGTAGCAATCAGCCCCAGCATTTT.

The rearrangement uses TRBV7-2 and TRBJ1-4, with a tentative D call TRBD1 (6 bases). Germline loops: CDR1 SGHTA, CDR2 FQGNSA. Between the trimmed V and J ends, which lost 5 bases and 7 bases, there was a span of 17 bases. The length of the CDR3 is 15 residues. Here the CDR3 reads CASSLSSGDREKLFF. CDR3 DNA: TGTGCCAGCAGCCTTTCATCAGGGGACCGTGAAAAACTGTTTTTT.

The chain combines TRBV27 with TRBJ2-7, with 9 bases matching TRBD1. Germline CDR1 and CDR2: MNHEY and SMNVEV (reference sequence). The CDR3 contains 13 residues. With V trimmed by 6 bases and J by 5 bases, 5 bases remained unmatched. CDR3 in amino acids: CASRGQGPHEQYF. The DNA of the CDR3 is TGTGCCAGCAGAGGACAGGGGCCTCACGAGCAGTACTTC.

The rearrangement joins TRBV21-1 to TRBJ1-2; the table assigns TRBD1, which was not confirmed against the DNA. TRBV21-1 is reported as a pseudogene. The CDR3 spans 20 residues. CDR3 in DNA: TGTGCCAGCAGCAAAATGGGGAATCTTGGGGACACCTTCACTAACTATGGCTACACCTTC. It specifies CASSKMGNLGDTFTNYGYTF.

This clone was seen more than once but under ten times. V usage is TRBV19 and J usage is TRBJ2-6, with unresolved D. The CDR3 is made up of 15 amino acids. Germline V gives CDR1 LNHDA, CDR2 SQIVND (reference sequence). Trimming took 5 bases from V and 0 from J, leaving 8 bases between them. The CDR3 nucleotides are TGTGCCAGTAGTTCGGCCAGCTCTGGGGCCAACGTCCTGACTTTC. This encodes CASSSASSGANVLTF.

The chain is built from TRBV9 and TRBJ1-1; tentatively, D is TRBD1 (5 bases). V was pared by 4 bases and J by 1 base, with 8 bases between. The CDR3 has 13 amino acids. Germline-derived CDR1 and CDR2 are SGDLS and YYNGEE. Written as DNA, the CDR3 is TGTGCCAGCAGCCTCGGACAGAACACTGAAGCTTTCTTT. Protein: CASSLGQNTEAFF. Drawing the rest from reference TRBV9 and TRBJ1-1, the complete variable domain is DSGVTQTPKHLITATGQRVTLRCSPRSGDLSVYWYQQSLDQGLQFLIQYYNGEERAKGNILERFSAQQFPDLHSELNLSSLELGDSALYFCASSLGQNTEAFFGQGTRLTVV.

This clone was counted once. The chain is built from TRBV9 and TRBJ2-5; D gene ambiguous. Trimming left V 0 bases short and J 5 bases short, with 11 bases between. Germline CDR1 reads SGDLS; CDR2 reads YYNGEE. The CDR3 is made up of 14 amino acids. This chain's CDR3 is CASSVGQSVETQYF. The CDR3 DNA sequence: TGTGCCAGCAGCGTAGGACAAAGCGTGGAGACCCAGTACTTC.

V usage is TRBV6-1 and J usage is TRBJ2-7; D may be TRBD1 (6 bases). Trimming took off 3 bases at V and 4 bases at J, with 7 bases between the two ends. The CDR3 consists of 12 residues. Germline values: CDR1 MNHNS, CDR2 SASEGT. As DNA, the CDR3 is TGTGCCAGCAGTGACGGACAGTACGAGCAGTACTTC. It codes for CASSDGQYEQYF.

CDR3 amino acids: CASSPGQGAYEQYF. Written as DNA, the CDR3 is TGTGCCAGTAGTCCGGGACAGGGGGCATACGAGCAGTACTTC. The V call is TRBV19, the J call TRBJ2-7; 12 bases match TRBD1. Per germline, CDR1 LNHDA and CDR2 SQIVND (reference sequence). Trimming took 5 bases from V and 4 from J; bases not matched to a gene: 3. The CDR3 has 14 amino acids. Drawing the rest from reference TRBV19 and TRBJ2-7, the complete variable domain is DGGITQSPKYLFRKEGQNVTLSCEQNLNHDAMYWYRQDPGQGLRLIYYSQIVNDFQKGDIAEGYSVSREKKESFPLTVTSAQKNPTAFYLCASSPGQGAYEQYFGPGTRLTVT.

The V gene is TRBV25-1, the J gene TRBJ2-7; 7 bases map to TRBD1. V dropped 7 bases and J dropped 6; count of bases not matched to a gene: 15. CDR1 and CDR2 from the germline V gene are MGHDK and SYGVNS. The CDR3 runs 15 residues. CDR3 residues: CASKDRKAQFGEQYF. CDR3 coding DNA: TGTGCCAGCAAGGACAGGAAGGCCCAGTTTGGCGAGCAGTACTTC.

As to this clone: One end of the junction varies from germline; a read error may be responsible. The chain has TRBV4-2 and TRBJ2-7; 10 bases match TRBD2. Germline V gives CDR1 LGHNA, CDR2 YNFKEQ. The CDR3 loop spans 18 amino acids. The CDR3 nucleotides are TGTGCCAGCAGCGAAGAGCTAGCGGGGGTGCCCCTCCCCTACGAGCAGTACTTC. Residues: CASSEELAGVPLPYEQYF.

V gene TRBV5-1 combines with J gene TRBJ1-2; D gene unclear. This CDR3 has 16 residues. Trimming cost V 5 bases and J 0 bases, with 17 bases left between them. Germline V gene lookup returns CDR1 SGHRS and CDR2 YFSETQ. The CDR3 DNA is TGCGCCAGCAGTGCTAACACAGTTACTACTAACTATGGCTACACCTTC. Translated: CASSANTVTTNYGYTF.

The genes are TRBV5-4 and TRBJ2-7; TRBD1 aligns across 9 bases. This CDR3 is 15 amino acids long. The trim removed 3 bases at V and 6 bases at J, leaving 10 bases unmatched. In germline, CDR1 is SGHNT, CDR2 YYREEE (reference sequence). Here the CDR3 reads CASSSNRDRVSEQYF. The CDR3 nucleotides are TGTGCCAGCAGCTCGAACCGGGACAGGGTGAGCGAGCAGTACTTC.

The chain carries TRBV9 and TRBJ2-1; either TRBD1 or TRBD2 may supply D (5 bases each). V gave up 4 bases and J gave up 7 bases, with 24 bases separating them. The CDR3 runs to 17 residues. Per the germline V gene, CDR1 is SGDLS and CDR2 is YYNGEE. CDR3 sequence reads: CASSRATGSQGVNEQFF. The CDR3, as DNA: TGTGCCAGCAGCAGGGCTACCGGGTCCCAGGGAGTAAATGAGCAGTTCTTC.

The V gene is TRBV5-6, the J gene TRBJ2-1; the match to TRBD2 covers 8 bases. Germline CDR1 reads SGHDT; CDR2 reads YYEEEE. After removal of 3 bases from V and 0 bases from J, the junction contained 5 bases not matched to a gene. This CDR3 region has 16 residues. Here the CDR3 DNA reads TGTGCCAGCAGCTGGTGGGCGGGGGGCTCCTACAATGAGCAGTTCTTC. It yields the protein CASSWWAGGSYNEQFF.

This rearrangement joins TRBV7-6 to TRBJ2-7; possibly TRBD1 for D (6 bases). This CDR3 spans 17 amino acids. Germline V lookup: CDR1 SGHVS, CDR2 FNYEAQ. With 6 bases removed from V and 2 bases from J, the gap between germline ends came to 23 bases. For the CDR3, the DNA is TGTGCCAGCAGTTATTCCGGGACAAACGGTATACCCTACGAGCAGTACTTC. The encoded protein is CASSYSGTNGIPYEQYF.

The V call is TRBV5-4, the J call TRBJ1-1; unclear D gene. With 4 bases removed from V and 8 bases from J, the gap between germline ends came to 15 bases. The CDR3 spans 13 residues. Looked up from germline, CDR1 is SGHNT and CDR2 is YYREEE (reference sequence). The CDR3 reads CASSGPHKIEAFF. Written as DNA, the CDR3 is TGTGCCAGCAGCGGGCCGCACAAGATCGAAGCTTTCTTT.

The rearrangement joins TRBV14 to TRBJ2-3; unclear D gene. This CDR3 has 17 amino acids. V shed 2 bases and J shed 2 bases, with 17 bases lying between them. Germline V lookup: CDR1 SGHDN, CDR2 FVKESK. The CDR3 region has the DNA TGTGCCAGCAGCCAAAAAACCCTACTACGCCTCACAGATACGCAGTATTTT. Its translation: CASSQKTLLRLTDTQYF.

The V and J genes are TRBV11-3 and TRBJ2-2; 8 bases are shared with TRBD2. Germline V CDR1 and CDR2: SGHNT, YENEEA. Trimming took 1 base from V and 6 from J; bases not matched to a gene: 1. The CDR3 covers 14 residues. CDR3 amino acids: CASSLVAGSGELFF. For the CDR3, the DNA is TGTGCCAGCAGCTTAGTAGCGGGGTCCGGGGAGCTGTTTTTT.

The chain has TRBV10-2 and TRBJ2-5; no reliable D call. There are 15 residues in the CDR3. Trimming removed 2 bases from V and 2 bases from J, with 12 bases in between. CDR1 is WSHSY and CDR2 is SAAADI in the germline V gene. Here the CDR3 reads CASSENTRNQETQYF. Written as DNA, the CDR3 is TGCGCCAGCAGTGAGAATACCAGGAATCAAGAGACCCAGTACTTC.

The chain employs TRBV2 and TRBJ2-7, with TRBD2 matching over 11 bases. The CDR3 is made up of 15 amino acids. Losses at the gene ends were 7 bases for V and 1 base for J; bases not matched to a gene: 6. The V gene's germline CDR1 is SNHLY and CDR2 FYNNEI. In DNA form, the CDR3 reads TGTGCCAGCATCCAGACTAGCGGGGCTTCCTACGAGCAGTACTTC. Translated: CASIQTSGASYEQYF.

J is TRBJ1-6 and V is TRBV4-1; TRBD1 might be the D (5 bases). The V gene lost 0 bases and the J gene lost 8 bases, with 14 bases spanning the gap. Germline assignment: CDR1 MGHRA and CDR2 YSYEKL. The CDR3 is made up of 16 amino acids. CDR3 in amino acids: CASSQDPGRWDSPLHF. The CDR3 DNA reads as TGCGCCAGCAGCCAAGATCCAGGGCGGTGGGATTCACCCCTCCACTTT.

The rearrangement uses TRBV19 and TRBJ2-5; D is undetermined. The V end lost 4 bases, the J end lost 1 base, and 7 bases lay between the germline ends. Germline V gives CDR1 LNHDA, CDR2 SQIVND (reference sequence). The CDR3 loop spans 13 amino acids. In nucleotides, the CDR3 is TGTGCCAGTAGTAGGGCTGCCCAAGAGACCCAGTACTTC. It codes for CASSRAAQETQYF. The variable domain in full, completed from reference TRBV19 and TRBJ2-5, reads DGGITQSPKYLFRKEGQNVTLSCEQNLNHDAMYWYRQDPGQGLRLIYYSQIVNDFQKGDIAEGYSVSREKKESFPLTVTSAQKNPTAFYLCASSRAAQETQYFGPGTRLLVL.